A single sample is the source of the 11 T cell receptor beta chains below, sequenced in a study of beta chain features in type 1 diabetes. Their cognate antigens are unknown. Study-wide results and limits: Type 1 diabetes patients had TCRB CDR3s that were shorter (moderately but significantly so) in all four CD4+ subsets.

All of the isolated RNA was reverse transcribed, so expressed TCRB transcripts were sequenced. The protocol was immunoSEQ multiplex PCR, while the TCRdb copy is restricted to in-frame clones and leaves out a portion. This table has 240,000 or so clones, approximately 15% appearing once. Sequenced sample: naive CD4+ T cells from blood. The receptors derive from a man aged 30 to 39 with type 1 diabetes.

The chain recombines TRBV6-6 with TRBJ2-2, with D maybe TRBD2 (6 bases). Germline assignment: CDR1 MNHNY and CDR2 SVGAGI (reference sequence). The CDR3 consists of 15 residues. Trimming left V 2 bases short and J 5 bases short, with 12 bases between. For the CDR3, the DNA is TGTGCCAGCAGTTACCTCGCTGGGGGGACCGGGGAGCTGTTTTTT. Translated: CASSYLAGGTGELFF.

The chain combines TRBV4-1 with TRBJ2-1, with D maybe TRBD1 (5 bases). V was cut by 1 base and J by 0 bases, with 13 bases left in between. In germline, CDR1 is MGHRA, CDR2 YSYEKL. This CDR3 spans 17 amino acids. The CDR3 protein is CASSQVGRVYSYNEQFF. The CDR3 region has the DNA TGCGCCAGCAGCCAAGTTGGCAGGGTCTACTCCTACAATGAGCAGTTCTTC.

The chain employs TRBV4-1 and TRBJ2-7, with 9 bases that match TRBD2. CDR1 and CDR2 (germline): MGHRA, YSYEKL. V was clipped by 2 bases and J by 1 base; unmatched bases: 6. The CDR3 totals 16 residues. The CDR3 DNA reads as TGCGCCAGCAGCCAATCTTTTAGCGGGAGTTCCTACGAGCAGTACTTC. Translation: CASSQSFSGSSYEQYF.

The sample holds a few counts of this clone. V is TRBV5-6 and J is TRBJ1-2, with a possible D match to TRBD1 (5 bases). The germline gives CDR1 SGHDT, CDR2 YYEEEE. The CDR3 runs to 13 residues. The V end was cut by 0 bases, the J end by 2 bases, with 5 bases between. The DNA for the CDR3 is TGTGCCAGCAGCTTGGACAGGAACTATGGCTACACCTTC. Residues: CASSLDRNYGYTF.

V usage is TRBV2 and J usage is TRBJ1-3, with no clear D. This CDR3 is built from 14 residues. V shed 7 bases and J shed 2 bases, with 12 bases lying between them. Looked up from germline, CDR1 is SNHLY and CDR2 is FYNNEI. This CDR3 reads CASTAAVPGNTIYF. CDR3 nucleotide sequence: TGTGCCAGCACGGCGGCCGTGCCTGGAAACACCATATATTTT.

This clone was detected only a few times. This chain uses TRBV4-1 with TRBJ2-7; 11 bases are a match to TRBD2. Germline lookup yields CDR1 MGHRA and CDR2 YSYEKL. The CDR3 sequence is 16 residues long. V was pared by 3 bases and J by 1 base, with 5 bases of the junction left unmatched. The CDR3 spells CASSHLAGGESYEQYF. The CDR3 DNA follows: TGCGCCAGCAGCCACCTAGCGGGAGGAGAGTCCTACGAGCAGTACTTC.

This clone occurred a few times. This CDR3 reads CASSPHLTSTDTQYF. CDR3 DNA: TGTGCCAGCAGCCCCCACCTGACTAGCACAGATACGCAGTATTTT. The chain links TRBV9 to TRBJ2-3; D call uncertain. Per germline, CDR1 SGDLS and CDR2 YYNGEE. V was pared by 4 bases and J by 0 bases, with 12 bases between. This CDR3 region has 15 residues.

This rearrangement joins TRBV30 to TRBJ1-1; D is unclear. V was clipped by 2 bases and J by 0 bases, with 7 bases between them. Germline CDR1 is GTSNPN and CDR2 is SVGIG (reference sequence). The CDR3 is 13 residues long. The CDR3 here is CAWSNQVNTEAFF. In nucleotides, the CDR3 is TGTGCCTGGAGTAACCAGGTGAACACTGAAGCTTTCTTT.

This rearrangement joins TRBV30 to TRBJ1-2; 9 bases match TRBD1. CDR3 size: 16 residues. Germline CDR1 GTSNPN, CDR2 SVGIG (reference sequence). V shed 0 bases and J 4 bases; nucleotides not matched to a gene: 9. This chain's CDR3 is CAWSVGTGSFGYGYTF. CDR3 in DNA: TGTGCCTGGAGTGTTGGGACAGGGAGTTTTGGCTATGGCTACACCTTC.

In its sample, this clone was seen a few times. V gene TRBV6-1 combines with J gene TRBJ1-1; D call uncertain. From germline, CDR1 is MNHNS and CDR2 SASEGT. The CDR3 extends over 12 amino acids. V lost 2 bases and J lost 12, with 13 bases in between. The chain's CDR3 is CASSEWESYPFF. The CDR3 nucleotides read TGTGCCAGCAGTGAATGGGAGTCCTATCCTTTCTTT.

The chain joins TRBV7-2 to TRBJ1-2, with TRBD1 as a possible D gene (6 bases). The length of the CDR3 is 15 residues. V lost 5 bases and J 2 bases, leaving 15 bases between the germline ends. Per germline, CDR1 SGHTA and CDR2 FQGNSA. The CDR3, as DNA: TGTGCCAGCAGCAGGACCGGGACAAACAACTATGGCTACACCTTC. Translated: CASSRTGTNNYGYTF.